The following is a T cell receptor beta chain sequence with its context. This record comes from a study of blood T cell repertoires in COVID-19. For the study at large: The United States, Italy and Spain were the sources of the acute and convalescent COVID-19 samples.

Seattle cases were enrolled at active infection and followed longitudinally. This CDR3 spans 16 amino acids. The V and J ends lost 6 bases and 2 bases respectively, with 18 bases between them. Germline V gene sequence: CDR1 LNHDA, CDR2 SQIVND (reference sequence). How the authors handled the data: Reference gene primer amplification in the assay estimated nucleated cell counts. Here immunoSEQ multiplex PCR was the method, and the copy in TCRdb shows in-frame clones only, minus some. V, J and clone size were drawn from that table, and D and trimming were deduced from the DNA. Among under 550,000 clones listed, approximately 90% were seen once.

Sequencing used peripheral blood. This receptor was identified in a young man with COVID-19, enrolled during active disease. V usage is TRBV19 and J usage is TRBJ2-3, with TRBD1 as a possible D gene (7 bases). The CDR3 DNA follows: TGTGCCAGTAGGCCCCAGGCAGGGGGGTACACAGATACGCAGTATTTT. This encodes CASRPQAGGYTDTQYF.